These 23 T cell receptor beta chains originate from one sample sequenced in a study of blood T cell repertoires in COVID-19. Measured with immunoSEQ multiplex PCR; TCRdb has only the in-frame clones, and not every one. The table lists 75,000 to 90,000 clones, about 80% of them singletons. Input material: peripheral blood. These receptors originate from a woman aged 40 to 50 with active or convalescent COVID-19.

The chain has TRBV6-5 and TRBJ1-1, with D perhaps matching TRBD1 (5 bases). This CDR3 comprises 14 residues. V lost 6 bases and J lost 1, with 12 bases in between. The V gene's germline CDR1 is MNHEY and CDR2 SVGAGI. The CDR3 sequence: CASSSVGGNTEAFF. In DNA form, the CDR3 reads TGTGCCAGCAGCTCGGTCGGGGGGAACACTGAAGCTTTCTTT.

CDR3 residues: CASSRAGRQGAEAFF. The CDR3 nucleotides read TGTGCCAGCAGCCGGGCGGGGCGACAGGGGGCTGAAGCTTTCTTT. The chain uses TRBV11-2 and TRBJ1-1, with TRBD1 matching 9 bases. The CDR3 runs to 15 residues. With V trimmed by 5 bases and J by 6 bases, 10 bases remained unmatched. The germline CDR1 and CDR2 sequences are SGHAT and FQNNGV.

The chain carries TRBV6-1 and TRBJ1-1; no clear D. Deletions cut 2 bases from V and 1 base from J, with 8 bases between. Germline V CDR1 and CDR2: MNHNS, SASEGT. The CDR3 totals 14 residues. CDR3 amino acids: CASSEYKPNTEAFF. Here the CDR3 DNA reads TGTGCCAGCAGTGAATACAAACCGAACACTGAAGCTTTCTTT.

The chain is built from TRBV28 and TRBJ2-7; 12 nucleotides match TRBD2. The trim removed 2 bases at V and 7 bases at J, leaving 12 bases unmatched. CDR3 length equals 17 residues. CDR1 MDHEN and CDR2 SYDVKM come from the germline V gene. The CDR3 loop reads CASSLKTSGSLMWEQYF. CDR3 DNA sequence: TGTGCCAGCAGTTTAAAGACTAGCGGGAGTCTTATGTGGGAGCAGTACTTC. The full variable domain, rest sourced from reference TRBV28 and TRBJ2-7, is DVKVTQSSRYLVKRTGEKVFLECVQDMDHENMFWYRQDPGLGLRLIYFSYDVKMKEKGDIPEGYSVSREKKERFSLILESASTNQTSMYLCASSLKTSGSLMWEQYFGPGTRLTVT.

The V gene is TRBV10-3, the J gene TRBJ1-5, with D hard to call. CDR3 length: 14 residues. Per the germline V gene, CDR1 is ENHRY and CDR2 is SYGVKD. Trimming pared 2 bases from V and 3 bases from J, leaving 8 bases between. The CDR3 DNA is TGTGCCATCAGTGAGGAGGCTGACAATCAGCCCCAGCATTTT. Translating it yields CAISEEADNQPQHF.

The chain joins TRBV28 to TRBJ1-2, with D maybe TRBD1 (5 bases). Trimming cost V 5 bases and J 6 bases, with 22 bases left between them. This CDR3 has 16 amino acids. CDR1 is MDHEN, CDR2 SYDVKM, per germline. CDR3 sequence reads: CASSPTDTTFVNGYTF. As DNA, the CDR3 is TGTGCCAGCAGTCCGACAGACACCACCTTTGTCAATGGCTACACCTTC.

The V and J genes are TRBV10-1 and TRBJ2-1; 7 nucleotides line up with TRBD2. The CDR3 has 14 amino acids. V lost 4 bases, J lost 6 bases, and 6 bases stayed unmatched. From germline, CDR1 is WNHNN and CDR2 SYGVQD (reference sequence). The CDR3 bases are TGCGCCAGCAGTGGGGGGGGACCGAGCAATGAGCAGTTCTTC. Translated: CASSGGGPSNEQFF.

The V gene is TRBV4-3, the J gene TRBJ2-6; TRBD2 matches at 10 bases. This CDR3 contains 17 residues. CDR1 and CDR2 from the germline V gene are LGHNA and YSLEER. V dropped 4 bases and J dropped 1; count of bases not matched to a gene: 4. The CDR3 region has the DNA TGCGCCAGCAGCCCCAGCGGGGGGGCATCTGGGGCCAACGTCCTGACTTTC. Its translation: CASSPSGGASGANVLTF.

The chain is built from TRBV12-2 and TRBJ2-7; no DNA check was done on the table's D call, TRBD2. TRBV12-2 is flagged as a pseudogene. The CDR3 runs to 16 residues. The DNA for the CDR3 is TGTGCAAGTCGCTTCGGAGGCGGGGGGGCCGTGACTGAGCAGTACTTC. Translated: CASRFGGGGAVTEQYF.

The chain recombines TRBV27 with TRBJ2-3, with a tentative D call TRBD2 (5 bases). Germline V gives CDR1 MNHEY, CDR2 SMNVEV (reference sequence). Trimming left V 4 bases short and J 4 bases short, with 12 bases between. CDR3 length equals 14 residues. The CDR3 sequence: CASSSSLGADTQYF. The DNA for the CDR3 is TGTGCCAGCAGTTCTAGTCTGGGAGCAGATACGCAGTATTTT.

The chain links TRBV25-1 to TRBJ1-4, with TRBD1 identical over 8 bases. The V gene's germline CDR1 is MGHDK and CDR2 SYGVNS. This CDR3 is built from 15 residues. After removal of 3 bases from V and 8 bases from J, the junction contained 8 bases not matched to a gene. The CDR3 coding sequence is TGTGCCAGCAGTGACCCAGGGGGCGTTTGGGAAAAACTGTTTTTT. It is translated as CASSDPGGVWEKLFF.

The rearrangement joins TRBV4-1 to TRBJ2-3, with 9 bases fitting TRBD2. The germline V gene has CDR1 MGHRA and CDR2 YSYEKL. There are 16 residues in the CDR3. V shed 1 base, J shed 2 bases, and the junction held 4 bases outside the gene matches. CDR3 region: CASSQGLAALTDTQYF. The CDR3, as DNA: TGCGCCAGCAGCCAAGGACTAGCGGCCCTCACAGATACGCAGTATTTT.

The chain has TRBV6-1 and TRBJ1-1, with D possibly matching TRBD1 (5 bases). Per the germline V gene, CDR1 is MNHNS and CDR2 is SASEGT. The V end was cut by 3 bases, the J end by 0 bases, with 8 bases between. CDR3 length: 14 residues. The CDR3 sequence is CASSEGPLNTEAFF. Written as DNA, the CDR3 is TGTGCCAGCAGTGAGGGGCCCCTGAACACTGAAGCTTTCTTT.

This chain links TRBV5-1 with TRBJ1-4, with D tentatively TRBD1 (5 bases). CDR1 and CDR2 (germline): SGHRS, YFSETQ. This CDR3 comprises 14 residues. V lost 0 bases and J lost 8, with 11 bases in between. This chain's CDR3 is CASSLVTDGEKLFF. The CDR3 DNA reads TGCGCCAGCAGCTTGGTGACAGACGGGGAAAAACTGTTTTTT.

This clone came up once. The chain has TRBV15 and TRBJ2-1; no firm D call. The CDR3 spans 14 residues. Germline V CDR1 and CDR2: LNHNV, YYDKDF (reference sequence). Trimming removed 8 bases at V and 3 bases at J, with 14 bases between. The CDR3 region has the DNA TGTGCCACCCGGCGTCGGCTAGACTACAATGAGCAGTTCTTC. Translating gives CATRRRLDYNEQFF.

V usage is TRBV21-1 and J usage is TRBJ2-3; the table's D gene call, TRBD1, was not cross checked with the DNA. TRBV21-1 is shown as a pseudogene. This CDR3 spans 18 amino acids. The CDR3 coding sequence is TGTGCCAGCAGCAAGGGGTTGTGGACAGGGGTTGGGAAGGATACGCAGTATTTT. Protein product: CASSKGLWTGVGKDTQYF.

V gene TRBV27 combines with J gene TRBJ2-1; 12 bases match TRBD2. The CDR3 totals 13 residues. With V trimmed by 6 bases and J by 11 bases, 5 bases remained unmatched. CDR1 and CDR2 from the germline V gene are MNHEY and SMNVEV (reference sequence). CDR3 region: CASRRTSGIQQFF. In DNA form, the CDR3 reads TGTGCCAGCAGACGGACTAGCGGGATTCAGCAGTTCTTC.

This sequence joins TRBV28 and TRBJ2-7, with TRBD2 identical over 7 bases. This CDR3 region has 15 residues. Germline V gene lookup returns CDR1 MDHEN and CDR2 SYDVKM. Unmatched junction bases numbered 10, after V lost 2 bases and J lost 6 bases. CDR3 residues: CASSLTGTGGSEQYF. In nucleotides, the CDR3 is TGTGCCAGCAGTTTAACCGGGACGGGGGGATCCGAGCAGTACTTC.

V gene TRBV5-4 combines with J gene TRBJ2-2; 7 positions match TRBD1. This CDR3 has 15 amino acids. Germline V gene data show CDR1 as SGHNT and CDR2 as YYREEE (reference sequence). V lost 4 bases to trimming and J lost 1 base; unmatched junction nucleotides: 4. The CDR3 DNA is TGTGCCAGCAGCGAACGACAGGGGAACACCGGGGAGCTGTTTTTT. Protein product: CASSERQGNTGELFF.

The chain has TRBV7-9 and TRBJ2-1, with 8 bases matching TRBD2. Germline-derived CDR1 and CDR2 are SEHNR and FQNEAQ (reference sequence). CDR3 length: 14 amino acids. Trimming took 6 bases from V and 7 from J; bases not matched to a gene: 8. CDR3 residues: CASRVAGSANEQFF. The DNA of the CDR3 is TGTGCCAGCAGGGTAGCGGGATCTGCGAATGAGCAGTTCTTC.

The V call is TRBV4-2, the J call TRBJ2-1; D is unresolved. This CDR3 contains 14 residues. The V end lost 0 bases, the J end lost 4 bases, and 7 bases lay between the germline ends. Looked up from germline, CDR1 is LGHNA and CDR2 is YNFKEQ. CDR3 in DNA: TGTGCCAGCAGCCAAGATCCTAGTTACAATGAGCAGTTCTTC. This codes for CASSQDPSYNEQFF.

CDR3 in amino acids: CASSLVSGVDTQYF. DNA of the CDR3: TGTGCCAGCAGCTTAGTAAGCGGCGTAGATACGCAGTATTTT. J is TRBJ2-3 and V is TRBV7-2; maybe TRBD2 (5 bases). Germline V gene data show CDR1 as SGHTA and CDR2 as FQGNSA. The CDR3 contains 14 residues. V was trimmed by 1 base and J by 5 bases, leaving 10 bases between them.

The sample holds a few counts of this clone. CDR3: CASSSDLNRELFF. The CDR3 DNA follows: TGTGCCAGCAGCTCGGACTTGAACAGGGAGCTGTTTTTT. This chain connects TRBV5-5 to TRBJ2-2, with D possibly being TRBD2 (5 bases). The CDR3 totals 13 residues. Germline assignment: CDR1 SGHKS and CDR2 YYEKEE (reference sequence). Trimming pared 3 bases from V and 9 bases from J, leaving 12 bases between. Combining the CDR3 with reference TRBV5-5 and TRBJ2-2 gives the whole variable domain DAGVTQSPTHLIKTRGQQVTLRCSPISGHKSVSWYQQVLGQGPQFIFQYYEKEERGRGNFPDRFSARQFPNYSSELNVNALLLGDSALYLCASSSDLNRELFFGEGSRLTVL.